The next 22 T cell receptor beta chains were all read from a single sample in a study of T cell repertoires in cytomegalovirus infection. TCRdb used MiXCR to reprocess the reads, holding one entry per CDR3 protein. This sample has roughly 920,000 distinct CDR3 sequences, with roughly 30% found just once. These receptors are not linked to any known antigen. Sequencing used cultured CD8+ T cells from PBMCs, obtained from culture after CMV antigen stimulation. The receptors come from a human donor in good health (CMV status not recorded). Some clones in this sample may be carry-over from other donors' samples.

This clonotype has only a few counts. The genes are TRBV6-2 or TRBV6-3 and TRBJ2-2, with TRBD1 matching 9 bases. J gave up 5 bases and V 4 bases, and 8 bases lay outside the gene matches. The CDR3 consists of 16 residues. CDR1 MNHEY and CDR2 SVGEGT come from the germline V gene. The CDR3 DNA reads as TGTGCCAGCAGTTCGAGGAGGACAGGGGCGACCGGGGAGCTGTTTTTT. Translation: CASSSRRTGATGELFF.

This clonotype was seen more than once but under ten times. The chain recombines TRBV9 with TRBJ2-3, with D possibly being TRBD2 (7 bases). The CDR3 consists of 17 residues. V lost 0 bases to trimming and J lost 2 bases, with 16 bases between them. Germline V gene sequence: CDR1 SGDLS, CDR2 YYNGEE. CDR3 sequence reads: CASSVEVKGGPTDTQYF. In nucleotides, the CDR3 is TGTGCCAGCAGCGTAGAAGTTAAGGGGGGGCCCACAGATACGCAGTATTTT.

The gene calls are TRBV5-5 and TRBJ2-3; TRBD1 aligns across 8 bases. This CDR3 contains 16 residues. Trimming took 4 bases from V and 2 from J; bases not matched to a gene: 9. Germline loops: CDR1 SGHKS, CDR2 YYEKEE (reference sequence). The CDR3 loop is CASSGEAGGVTDTQYF. The CDR3 DNA is TGTGCCAGCAGCGGCGAGGCAGGGGGCGTCACAGATACGCAGTATTTT.

V is TRBV12-3 or TRBV12-4 and J is TRBJ2-5; the match to TRBD1 covers 7 bases. This CDR3 spans 15 amino acids. V dropped 5 bases and J dropped 1; count of bases not matched to a gene: 7. CDR3: CASSEETGPQETQYF. CDR3 in DNA: TGTGCCAGCAGTGAAGAGACAGGGCCCCAAGAGACCCAGTACTTC.

V is TRBV3-1 and J is TRBJ1-1; D is unresolved. The CDR3 is 15 residues long. CDR1 and CDR2 (germline): LGHDT, YNNKEL (reference sequence). Trimming removed 4 bases at V and 10 bases at J, with 22 bases between. CDR3 protein: CASSLSINPFMGAFF. DNA of the CDR3: TGTGCCAGCAGCCTCTCGATAAATCCGTTCATGGGAGCTTTCTTT.

The chain employs TRBV27 and TRBJ1-4; 7 bases agree with TRBD1. Germline V gene sequence: CDR1 MNHEY, CDR2 SMNVEV (reference sequence). V lost 6 bases to trimming and J lost 3 bases; unmatched junction nucleotides: 4. The CDR3 sequence is 14 residues long. The chain's CDR3 is CASRRQGSNEKLFF. The CDR3 nucleotides are TGTGCCAGCAGGCGACAGGGATCTAATGAAAAACTGTTTTTT.

This clonotype was detected ten times or more. V gene TRBV10-3 combines with J gene TRBJ1-2; 7 bases align to TRBD1. CDR1 ENHRY and CDR2 SYGVKD come from the germline V gene. Trimming took 7 bases from V and 8 from J; bases not matched to a gene: 19. This CDR3 comprises 16 residues. The CDR3, as DNA: TGTGCCATCACCGACACGACAGGGCCCCCTATGCCGGGCTACACCTTC. This sequence encodes CAITDTTGPPMPGYTF.

There are a few counts of this clonotype. The rearrangement uses TRBV6-2 or TRBV6-3 and TRBJ1-1, with 9 bases lining up with TRBD1. The CDR3 is 18 amino acids. Germline CDR1 reads MNHEY; CDR2 reads SVGEGT. V lost 2 bases and J lost 1; bases outside the gene matches: 11. The CDR3 DNA reads as TGTGCCAGCAGTTACCGCCGGGACAGGGACTTTACGAACACTGAAGCTTTCTTT. Translating gives CASSYRRDRDFTNTEAFF.

There are many counts of this clonotype. The CDR3 here is CASSSRLAPLNNEQFF. DNA of the CDR3: TGTGCCAGCAGCTCGAGACTAGCTCCGCTGAACAATGAGCAGTTCTTC. The chain employs TRBV7-6 and TRBJ2-1; 7 positions match TRBD2. V dropped 4 bases and J dropped 5; count of bases not matched to a gene: 11. CDR3 length: 16 residues. Germline V gene data show CDR1 as SGHVS and CDR2 as FNYEAQ.

The chain employs TRBV6-2 or TRBV6-3 and TRBJ2-5, with D perhaps TRBD2 (5 bases). Trimming removed 5 bases from V and 1 base from J, with 11 bases in between. Germline-derived CDR1 and CDR2 are MNHEY and SVGEGT. The CDR3 spans 14 residues. The CDR3 reads CASSNLAGQETQYF. For the CDR3, the DNA is TGTGCCAGCAGTAACCTCGCGGGCCAAGAGACCCAGTACTTC.

This clonotype was detected only a few times. The chain joins TRBV24-1 to TRBJ2-1, with 9 bases lining up with TRBD1. Germline V lookup: CDR1 KGHDR, CDR2 SFDVKD. There are 16 residues in the CDR3. The V and J ends lost 4 bases and 3 bases, in that order; junction bases with no gene match: 6. The CDR3, as DNA: TGTGCCACCAGTGACCCCGGACAGGGGAACTACAATGAGCAGTTCTTC. Its protein is CATSDPGQGNYNEQFF.

The genes are TRBV5-1 and TRBJ1-1; 7 nucleotides align to TRBD1. The germline V gene has CDR1 SGHRS and CDR2 YFSETQ. V shed 0 bases and J 6 bases; nucleotides not matched to a gene: 5. The CDR3 is 14 amino acids. Written as DNA, the CDR3 is TGCGCCAGCAGCTTGGACGACAGGGACGCTGAAGCTTTCTTT. Its protein product is CASSLDDRDAEAFF.

V gene TRBV19 combines with J gene TRBJ1-2; D is unclear. The CDR3 runs 13 residues. The V and J ends lost 5 bases and 3 bases respectively, with 10 bases between them. Germline V gene sequence: CDR1 LNHDA, CDR2 SQIVND (reference sequence). The CDR3 here is CASSGSPDYGYTF. CDR3 bases: TGTGCCAGTAGTGGGAGTCCAGACTATGGCTACACCTTC.

This clonotype was picked up a small number of times. V is TRBV6-2 or TRBV6-3 and J is TRBJ2-3; D is unclear. V was clipped by 7 bases and J by 4 bases, with 12 bases between them. The CDR3 is 13 residues long. CDR1 MNHEY and CDR2 SVGEGT come from the germline V gene. CDR3 sequence reads: CASTQSPPDTQYF. The DNA of the CDR3 is TGTGCCAGCACCCAGTCCCCCCCAGATACGCAGTATTTT.

This clonotype was counted only a few times. In nucleotides, the CDR3 is TGCGCCAGCAGTTACACAGGGGGAGGCGAGCAGTACGTC. Residues: CASSYTGGGEQYV. The chain has TRBV5-1 and TRBJ2-7; 8 nucleotides line up with TRBD1. Trimming at V came to 5 bases and at J to 6 bases, leaving 7 bases not matched to a gene. CDR1 is SGHRS, CDR2 YFSETQ, per germline. The CDR3 totals 13 residues.

The rearrangement links TRBV7-2 to TRBJ2-2, with 10 bases lining up with TRBD2. V lost 2 bases and J lost 7; bases outside the gene matches: 7. The CDR3 contains 16 residues. CDR1 and CDR2 from the germline V gene are SGHTA and FQGNSA. CDR3 sequence (DNA): TGTGCCAGCAGCTTAAACAGCGGGGGGGCTGGCGGGGAGCTGTTTTTT. This sequence encodes CASSLNSGGAGGELFF.

This clonotype has only a few counts. The chain uses TRBV28 and TRBJ2-3, with 12 bases lining up with TRBD1. V was clipped by 6 bases and J by 5 bases; unmatched bases: 9. This CDR3 spans 16 amino acids. Germline V gene lookup returns CDR1 MDHEN and CDR2 SYDVKM. The CDR3 DNA reads TGTGCCAGCAGCCAAGGGACAGGGGGCAGGAGAGATACGCAGTATTTT. It yields the protein CASSQGTGGRRDTQYF.

The CDR3 region has the DNA TGTGCCAGCAGTTTCTCGATCGGTACTAGGTTATACGAGCAGTACTTC. It is translated as CASSFSIGTRLYEQYF. The rearrangement links TRBV27 to TRBJ2-7; D might be TRBD2 (5 bases). This CDR3 spans 16 amino acids. Germline CDR1 reads MNHEY; CDR2 reads SMNVEV (reference sequence). Trimming stripped 3 bases from V and 4 bases from J, with 19 bases between.

A remark on this clonotype: Since a much larger clone is just one base distant, this may be a read error. V gene TRBV7-8 combines with J gene TRBJ2-1; tentatively, D is TRBD1 (7 bases). Germline lookup yields CDR1 SGHVS and CDR2 FQNEAQ. This CDR3 region has 16 residues. DNA for the CDR3: TGTGTCAGCAGCCTTCTGACAGGGAGGTTTTCCAATGAGCAGTTCTTC. Translating gives CVSSLLTGRFSNEQFF.

Many counts were recorded for this clonotype. This chain connects TRBV7-2 to TRBJ2-2, with D perhaps matching TRBD2 (5 bases). The V end lost 3 bases, the J end lost 6 bases, and 14 bases lay between the germline ends. From germline, CDR1 is SGHTA and CDR2 FQGNSA. The CDR3 consists of 15 residues. The CDR3 here is CASSFRTRGSGELFF. CDR3 coding DNA: TGTGCCAGCAGCTTTAGGACCCGAGGGTCCGGGGAGCTGTTTTTT.

Worth noting for this clonotype: A single base separates this from a much larger clone, so it may be a read error. The chain carries TRBV7-2 and TRBJ2-1; D ambiguous. This CDR3 region has 15 residues. The germline CDR1 and CDR2 sequences are SGHTA and FQGNSA. The CDR3 spells CASCLVESSYNEQFF. For the CDR3, the DNA is TGTGCCAGCTGCTTAGTGGAGAGCTCCTACAATGAGCAGTTCTTC. Supplemented by reference TRBV7-2 and TRBJ2-1, the full variable domain reads GAGVSQSPSNKVTEKGKDVELRCDPISGHTALYWYRQSLGQGLEFLIYFQGNSAPDKSGLPSDRFSAERTGGSVSTLTIQRTQQEDSAVYLCASCLVESSYNEQFFGPGTRLTVL.

The J gene is TRBJ1-5, the V gene TRBV10-3; no definite D call. The CDR3 is 13 residues long. Trimming left V 0 bases short and J 7 bases short, with 7 bases between. CDR1 and CDR2 (germline): ENHRY, SYGVKD. The CDR3 region is CAISESRVQPQHF. The DNA for the CDR3 is TGTGCCATCAGTGAGTCGAGAGTCCAGCCCCAGCATTTT.